This TCR beta chain was identified during a study of monozygotic twins with inflammatory bowel disease. Study outcomes and limitations: Versus healthy twins, IBD patients showed fewer clonotypes shared with others, especially with disease activity. Patients with IBD had less TCRbeta diversity (inverse Simpson) than their healthy co-twins.

Germline CDR1 DFQATT, CDR2 SNEGSKA (reference sequence). CDR3 length: 13 amino acids. With the 5' RACE reads reprocessed, TCRdb shows one record per CDR3 protein and no DNA. Its table lists approximately 400,000 distinct CDR3 sequences. Skipping T cell sorting, the study isolated total RNA directly from whole blood. Comments on this clonotype: The antigen is unknown.

The receptor comes from a human donor with ulcerative colitis or Crohn's disease, or a healthy co-twin of an affected twin (not recorded which). The genes are TRBV20-1 and TRBJ2-7; no DNA is available, so the TRBD2 call from TCRdb remains unchecked. Sequencing input: blood. The CDR3 reads CSAPRTAAYEQYF.